This TCR beta chain emerged from a study of beta chain features in type 1 diabetes. In the study overall: Healthy donors resembled patients in age, gender and cell yields.

Concerning this clone itself: Its antigen is unidentified.

Sorted populations all exceeded 98% purity. Study-wide findings and caveats: TCRB CDR3s were moderately but significantly shorter in Type 1 diabetes patients in all four CD4+ subsets. Researchers reported that naive, central memory and Treg TCRB repertoires appeared more similar in patients than in healthy donors. These data did not resolve whether HLA type affects TCRB rearrangement.

The CDR3 extends over 13 amino acids. Germline V gene lookup returns CDR1 SEHNR and CDR2 FQNEAQ (reference sequence). V lost 5 bases and J 6 bases, leaving 14 bases between the germline ends. Expressed TCRB transcripts were sequenced, since all the RNA that had been isolated was reverse transcribed. Profiled with immunoSEQ multiplex PCR; TCRdb holds only in-frame clones, not every one. The sample includes fewer than 300,000 clones, roughly a tenth of them seen just once. This sequence joins TRBV7-9 and TRBJ2-7; D is unresolved. The source material was naive CD4+ T cells from blood. This TCR was recovered from a man between 25 and 39 years old with type 1 diabetes. This chain's CDR3 is CASSPDEVGEQYF. The CDR3 nucleotides are TGTGCCAGCAGCCCAGACGAGGTCGGCGAGCAGTACTTC.